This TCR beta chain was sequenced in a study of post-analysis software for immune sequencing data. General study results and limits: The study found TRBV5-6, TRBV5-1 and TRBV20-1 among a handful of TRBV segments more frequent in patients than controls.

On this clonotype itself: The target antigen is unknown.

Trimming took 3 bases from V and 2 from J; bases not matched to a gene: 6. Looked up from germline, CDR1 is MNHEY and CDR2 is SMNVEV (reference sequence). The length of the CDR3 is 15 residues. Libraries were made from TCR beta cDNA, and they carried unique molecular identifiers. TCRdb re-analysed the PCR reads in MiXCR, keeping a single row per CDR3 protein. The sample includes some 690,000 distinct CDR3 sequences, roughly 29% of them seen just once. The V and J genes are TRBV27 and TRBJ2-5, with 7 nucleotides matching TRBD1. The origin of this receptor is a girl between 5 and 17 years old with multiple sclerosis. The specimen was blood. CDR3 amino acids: CASSFWTGSQETQYF. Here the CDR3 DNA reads TGTGCCAGCAGTTTTTGGACAGGTTCTCAAGAGACCCAGTACTTC.